The 9 T cell receptor beta chains given below trace back to one sample, sequenced in a study of type 1 and type 2 diabetes patients. Amplification started from genomic DNA. The TCR beta CDR3 region was amplified using 30 forward and 13 reverse primers. TCRdb reprocessed the multiplex PCR reads with MiXCR, giving one entry per CDR3 protein. The sample gives 280,000 or so distinct CDR3 sequences, roughly 50% of which show up once; about 13% is in the top ten. The material sequenced was peripheral blood mononuclear cells (PBMCs). The receptors were sampled from a man aged 18 to 30 with type 2 diabetes.

The rearrangement links TRBV7-3 to TRBJ2-7; D is perhaps TRBD2 (5 bases). CDR3 length equals 15 residues. CDR1 is SGHTA, CDR2 FQGTGA, per germline. With 0 bases removed from V and 0 bases from J, the gap between germline ends came to 9 bases. The CDR3 loop reads CASSLTGGLSYEQYF. In nucleotides, the CDR3 is TGTGCCAGCAGCTTAACTGGCGGACTCTCCTACGAGCAGTACTTC. The full variable domain, rest sourced from reference TRBV7-3 and TRBJ2-7, is GAGVSQTPSNKVTEKGKYVELRCDPISGHTALYWYRQSLGQGPEFLIYFQGTGAADDSGLPNDRFFAVRPEGSVSTLKIQRTERGDSAVYLCASSLTGGLSYEQYFGPGTRLTVT.

The V call is TRBV2, the J call TRBJ1-1, with TRBD1 as a possible D gene (6 bases). The CDR3 consists of 15 residues. CDR1 and CDR2 from the germline V gene are SNHLY and FYNNEI. V lost 4 bases and J 3 bases, leaving 15 bases between the germline ends. CDR3 in DNA: TGTGCCAGCAGTGCCGGCCCCGGGGGCTACACTGAAGCTTTCTTT. The encoded protein is CASSAGPGGYTEAFF.

This chain joins TRBV4-3 and TRBJ2-1; 10 bases map to TRBD2. CDR1 LGHNA and CDR2 YSLEER come from the germline V gene. The CDR3 spans 14 residues. The trim removed 1 base at V and 7 bases at J, leaving 1 base unmatched. Here the CDR3 DNA reads TGCGCCAGCAGCCAAGCGACTAGCGGGAATGAGCAGTTCTTC. Its protein is CASSQATSGNEQFF.

The rearrangement joins TRBV19 to TRBJ2-1, with no clear D. Looked up from germline, CDR1 is LNHDA and CDR2 is SQIVND (reference sequence). V was cut by 7 bases and J by 0 bases, with 4 bases left in between. The CDR3 totals 12 residues. The CDR3 DNA reads TGTGCCAGTAAGAGCTCCTACAATGAGCAGTTCTTC. This gives the protein CASKSSYNEQFF.

This clonotype was detected only a few times. The V gene is TRBV20-1, the J gene TRBJ2-1; D is perhaps TRBD2 (5 bases). This CDR3 has 16 residues. Germline V gene sequence: CDR1 DFQATT, CDR2 SNEGSKA (reference sequence). V lost 1 base and J lost 0, with 13 bases in between. DNA for the CDR3: TGCAGTGCTAGAGCCTTGGACTTAAGCTCCTACAATGAGCAGTTCTTC. It encodes CSARALDLSSYNEQFF.

This clonotype was observed once. The V call is TRBV6-2 or TRBV6-3, the J call TRBJ1-5, with 9 bases fitting TRBD1. The CDR3 has 16 residues. The V segment lost 2 bases and the J segment 2 bases; nucleotides outside the gene matches: 4. CDR1 is MNHEY and CDR2 is SVGEGT in the germline V gene. The CDR3 sequence: CASSYPGQGRNQPQHF. The CDR3 DNA reads TGTGCCAGCAGTTACCCAGGACAGGGGCGCAATCAGCCCCAGCATTTT.

This clonotype was seen a handful of times. The chain is built from TRBV12-3 or TRBV12-4 and TRBJ1-6; 7 bases map to TRBD1. V shed 5 bases, J shed 7 bases, and the junction held 8 bases outside the gene matches. This CDR3 spans 15 amino acids. CDR3 region: CASSVRQGGNSPLHF. CDR3 in DNA: TGTGCCAGCAGTGTAAGACAGGGAGGAAATTCACCCCTCCACTTT.

The CDR3 region is CSARVRSGRQDEQYF. Written as DNA, the CDR3 is TGCAGTGCTAGAGTGCGAAGCGGGAGACAGGACGAGCAGTACTTC. The chain has TRBV20-1 and TRBJ2-7, with 8 bases that match TRBD2. V shed 1 base and J 5 bases; nucleotides not matched to a gene: 10. The CDR3 has 15 residues. Per germline, CDR1 DFQATT and CDR2 SNEGSKA (reference sequence).

The rearrangement uses TRBV9 and TRBJ2-2, with D possibly TRBD2 on 6 matching bases. CDR3 length: 13 amino acids. Trimming shortened V by 4 bases and J by 5 bases, and 9 bases separated the two germline ends. Germline V gene sequence: CDR1 SGDLS, CDR2 YYNGEE. The CDR3 DNA reads TGTGCCAGCAGCCCCCTAGCGACCGGGGAGCTGTTTTTT. Its translation is CASSPLATGELFF.